This T cell receptor (beta chain) was identified during a study of blood T cell repertoires in COVID-19. The CDR3 sequence is 17 residues long. J gave up 1 base and V 3 bases, and 7 bases lay outside the gene matches. CDR1 is SGHAT, CDR2 FQNNGV, per germline. Under the authors' procedure: The authors estimated nucleated cell counts from reference gene primer amplification. Sequenced by immunoSEQ multiplex PCR; TCRdb stores in-frame clones only, minus some. The V and J calls and the clone size are those of that table, but D and trimming were determined from the DNA. The table has about 410,000 clones, about nine tenths seen once. This clone was recorded a few times.

The TCR was taken from a woman between 25 and 40 years old with active or convalescent COVID-19. V gene TRBV11-2 combines with J gene TRBJ2-5, with 11 bases lining up with TRBD2. Sequences were obtained from peripheral blood. CDR3 protein: CASSFAGLAGPQETQYF. The CDR3 nucleotides read TGTGCCAGCAGCTTTGCTGGACTAGCGGGCCCCCAAGAGACCCAGTACTTC.